The source of this T cell receptor (beta chain) is a study of T cell repertoires and HLA-DP antigens. In the study overall: CD4+ T cells were cocultured with HeLa cells expressing HLA-DP.

The method was immunoSEQ multiplex PCR; TCRdb's version includes in-frame clones alone and lacks a portion of them. In the table there are about 2,500 clones, about 76% of which are singletons. After approximately two weeks, CD4+ cells were restimulated less than 25 h with the same allogeneic DPB1. Stimulation used HeLa cells expressing transduced HLA-DPA1/DPB1, HLA-DM, invariant chain and CD80. This CDR3 has 11 residues. Germline CDR1 and CDR2: MDHEN and SYDVKM. V dropped 6 bases and J dropped 5 bases, with 7 bases sitting between them. The chain couples TRBV28 to TRBJ1-2, with unresolved D. The sequenced sample consisted of CD137- CD4+ T cells from cultured PBMCs. The receptor comes from a man between 60 and 70 years old in good health and CMV-seronegative. CDR3 nucleotide sequence: TGTGCCAGCAGCTCGATTTATGGCTACACCTTC. Translated: CASSSIYGYTF.